This T cell receptor beta chain emerged from a study of shared clonotypes between healthy human individuals. The CDR3 loop spans 14 amino acids. Trimming took 5 bases from V and 0 from J, leaving 8 bases between them. Per germline, CDR1 SGHNT and CDR2 YENEEA. Sequencing was performed with immunoSEQ multiplex PCR; in TCRdb, only in-frame clones are kept and a portion is missing. The sample includes about 480,000 clones, more than 65% of them seen just once. This clone was recorded only once. The TCR comes from a woman in her thirties or forties in good health. Some clones in this sample may be carry-over from other donors' samples. The sample comprised PBMCs. J is TRBJ2-1 and V is TRBV11-3; D possibly matches TRBD1 or TRBD2 (5 bases each). CDR3 bases: TGTGCCAGCAGCCCCGGGACCTCCTACAATGAGCAGTTCTTC. Protein sequence: CASSPGTSYNEQFF.